This TCR beta chain was sequenced for a study of cytomegalovirus exposure and HLA in healthy donors. The PCR was carried out with 60 Vbeta primers and 13 Jbeta primers. Only in-frame clones appear in the TCRdb table, and some are missing; sequencing was by immunoSEQ multiplex PCR. The sample includes fewer than 200,000 clones, about three quarters of them seen just once. The donors comprised healthy bone marrow donors. Trimming took 4 bases from V and 12 from J, leaving 22 bases between them. The CDR3 has 14 residues. CDR1 and CDR2 from the germline V gene are SGHDT and YYEEEE. The specimen was PBMCs. This TCR came from a female donor in good health and CMV-seronegative. The gene calls are TRBV5-6 and TRBJ1-1; the D is unclear. DNA of the CDR3: TGTGCCAGCAGCCGGGATTATGGTGAGCCAAGAACTTTCTTT. Translating gives CASSRDYGEPRTFF. Full variable domain (missing parts from reference TRBV5-6 and TRBJ1-1): DAGVTQSPTHLIKTRGQQVTLRCSPKSGHDTVSWYQQALGQGPQFIFQYYEEEERQRGNFPDRFSGHQFPNYSSELNVNALLLGDSALYLCASSRDYGEPRTFFGQGTRLTVV.